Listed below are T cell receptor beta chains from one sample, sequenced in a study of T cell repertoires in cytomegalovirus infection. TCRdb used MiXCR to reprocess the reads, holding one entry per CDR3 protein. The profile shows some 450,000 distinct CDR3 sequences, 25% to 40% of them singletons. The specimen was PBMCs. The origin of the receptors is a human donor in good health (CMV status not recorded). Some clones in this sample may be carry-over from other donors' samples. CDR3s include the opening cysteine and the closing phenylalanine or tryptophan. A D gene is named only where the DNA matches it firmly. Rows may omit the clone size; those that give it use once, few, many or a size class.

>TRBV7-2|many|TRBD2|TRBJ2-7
CASSPIAGGSSYEQYF
TGTGCCAGCAGCCCGATAGCGGGGGGGAGCTCCTACGAGCAGTACTTC
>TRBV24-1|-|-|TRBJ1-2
CATSDPDNYGYTF
TGTGCCACCAGTGATCCCGACAACTATGGCTACACCTTC
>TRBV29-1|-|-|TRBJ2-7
CSVVRGAEQYF
TGCAGCGTTGTTAGGGGGGCCGAGCAGTACTTC
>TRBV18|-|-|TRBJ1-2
CASSTVTNYGYTF
TGTGCCAGCTCAACAGTGACTAACTATGGCTACACCTTC
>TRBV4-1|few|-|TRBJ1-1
CASSQVEGRGTEAFF
TGCGCCAGCAGCCAAGTTGAGGGCAGGGGCACTGAAGCTTTCTTT
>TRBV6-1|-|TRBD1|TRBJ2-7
CASSRGQFGTYEQYF
TGTGCCAGCAGCCGGGGACAGTTTGGAACCTACGAGCAGTACTTC
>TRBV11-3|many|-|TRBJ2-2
CASSLAGTAGELFF
TGTGCCAGCAGCTTAGCGGGGACGGCCGGGGAGCTGTTTTTT
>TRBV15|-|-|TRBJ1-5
CATSRDLGGVDQPQHF
TGTGCCACCAGCAGAGATTTGGGGGGGGTCGATCAGCCCCAGCATTTT
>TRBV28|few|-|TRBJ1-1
CASSLSRDAFF
TGTGCCAGCAGTTTATCTCGGGATGCTTTCTTT
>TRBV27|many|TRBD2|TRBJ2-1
CASSLGPLAGGPYEQFF
TGTGCCAGCAGTTTAGGTCCGCTAGCGGGAGGGCCATATGAGCAGTTCTTC
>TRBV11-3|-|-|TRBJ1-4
CASVIPDMVIGKLFF
TGTGCCAGCGTGATTCCGGACATGGTTATTGGAAAACTGTTTTTT
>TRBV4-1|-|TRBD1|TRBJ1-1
CASRQQGTGRGTEAFF
TGCGCCAGCCGCCAACAAGGGACAGGGAGAGGCACTGAAGCTTTCTTT
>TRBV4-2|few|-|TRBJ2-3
CASSQEPAPSTDTQYF
TGTGCCAGCAGCCAAGAACCGGCGCCTAGCACAGATACGCAGTATTTT
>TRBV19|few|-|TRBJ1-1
CASSIRESGTEAFF
TGTGCCAGTAGTATCAGGGAATCAGGGACTGAAGCTTTCTTT
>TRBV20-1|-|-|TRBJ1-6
CSARSGVGAGYSPLHF
TGCAGTGCTAGAAGTGGGGTCGGGGCGGGGTATTCACCCCTCCACTTT
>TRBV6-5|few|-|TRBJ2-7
CASSYSGGEQYF
TGTGCCAGCAGTTACTCGGGCGGCGAGCAGTACTTC
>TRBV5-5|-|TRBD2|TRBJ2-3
CASSSLAGGQSDMQYF
TGTGCCAGCAGCTCACTAGCGGGGGGGCAATCAGATATGCAGTATTTT
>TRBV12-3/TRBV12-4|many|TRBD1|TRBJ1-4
CASSLRTGRNEKLFF
TGTGCCAGCAGTCTCCGGACAGGGAGAAATGAAAAACTGTTTTTT
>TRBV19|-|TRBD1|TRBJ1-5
CASSIPDRPWGQPQHF
TGTGCCAGTAGTATACCGGACAGGCCGTGGGGTCAGCCCCAGCATTTT
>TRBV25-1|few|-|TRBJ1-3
CASRRGNTIYF
TGTGCCAGCCGTCGAGGAAACACCATATATTTT
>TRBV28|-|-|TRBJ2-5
CASSLPSTETQYF
TGTGCCAGCAGTTTACCCAGCACAGAGACCCAGTACTTC
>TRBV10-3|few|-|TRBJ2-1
CAIKAAGSSYNEQFF
TGTGCCATCAAGGCCGCTGGGAGCTCCTACAATGAGCAGTTCTTC
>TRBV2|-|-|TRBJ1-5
CASSDGNSNQPQHF
TGTGCCAGCAGTGACGGTAATAGCAATCAGCCCCAGCATTTT
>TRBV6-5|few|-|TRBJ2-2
CASSYSERLNTGELFF
TGTGCCAGCAGTTACTCTGAGCGATTAAACACCGGGGAGCTGTTTTTT
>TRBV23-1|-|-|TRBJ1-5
CASSQSAGNQPQHF
TGCGCCAGCAGTCAATCGGCAGGGAATCAGCCCCAGCATTTT
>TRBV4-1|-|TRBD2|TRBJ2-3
CASSRTSGKSTDTQYF
TGCGCCAGCAGCCGTACTAGCGGGAAAAGCACAGATACGCAGTATTTT
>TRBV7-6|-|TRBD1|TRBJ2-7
CASSSTSGTGGHEQYF
TGTGCCAGCAGCTCCACATCCGGGACAGGGGGCCACGAGCAGTACTTC